The clone carrying this T cell receptor beta chain was found a few times. The target antigen is unknown. It was focal radiation plus CTLA-4 blockade with ipilimumab that patients with chemo-refractory metastatic non-small-cell lung cancer received. This specimen comes from a study of radiotherapy plus CTLA-4 blockade in lung cancer. Overall study findings and caveats: Once radiotherapy plus ipilimumab had been given, TCR clones derived from tumor expanded in blood.

Clones were read by immunoSEQ multiplex PCR, and TCRdb kept only the in-frame ones, dropping some. The sample lists about 98,000 clones; just over 85% were seen once. This CDR3 is built from 14 residues. Germline CDR1 is SNHLY and CDR2 is FYNNEI. The V and J ends lost 5 bases and 4 bases respectively, with 12 bases between them. V is TRBV2 and J is TRBJ2-1, with D hard to call. The sequence derives from a human donor with non-small cell lung cancer that progressed on radiotherapy plus ipilimumab. Here the sequenced sample was peripheral blood, taken from a patient treated with radiotherapy plus ipilimumab. CDR3: CASSTWDQYNEQFF. The CDR3 coding sequence is TGTGCCAGCAGTACCTGGGATCAATACAATGAGCAGTTCTTC.